This TCR beta chain was captured by sequencing in a study of regulatory T cells in long-lasting Graves disease. Overall study findings and caveats: Thyroid tissue went unstudied; only peripheral blood was examined. Newly diagnosed patients had higher TCR diversity than persistent Graves' patients did.

V lost 4 bases, J lost 3 bases, and 10 bases lay in between. The CDR3 runs 13 residues. Germline assignment: CDR1 SGHDN and CDR2 FVKESK. Worth noting for this clonotype: Its antigen is not identified.

Through Arm-PCR of CDR3 regions and iRepertoire HTBI primers, TCR beta libraries were built. Study processing details: Looking across samples, the authors found under 70 TRBV and some 13 TRBJ segments. TCRdb used MiXCR to reprocess the multiplex PCR reads, holding one entry per CDR3 protein. V and J calls and clone size were set by TCRdb, not the authors. The top ten hold approximately 15% of the sample, which has 400,000 to 550,000 distinct CDR3 sequences, about 15% seen once. Sample time point: newly diagnosed GD, antithyroid drugs for less than 3 months. TCR sequences were obtained from RNA taken from PBMCs. The same specimen was also included in a second study, on T cells in Graves' hyperthyroidism and ophthalmopathy.

Sample: peripheral blood mononuclear cells (PBMCs), taken at new diagnosis, from a patient treated with antithyroid drugs. The J gene is TRBJ2-7, the V gene TRBV14; unclear D gene. The sequence came from a woman in her thirties with Graves disease. The CDR3 sequence is CASSPLPGYEQYF. The DNA of the CDR3 is TGTGCCAGCAGCCCCCTCCCGGGCTACGAGCAGTACTTC.